This T cell receptor (beta chain) was found in a study of CD8+ T cells in alopecia areata. Notes on the study in general: Scalp lesions, especially in alopecia totalis/universalis, had higher clonality than normal scalp. Alphabeta T cells residing in normal skin are also sequenced in scalp samples.

Alopecia areata patients provided lesional scalp punch biopsies and peripheral blood, both collected for the study. Investigators sorted PBMCs to obtain both CD4+ and CD8+ T cells. Comments on this clone: Its antigen is unknown.

V was clipped by 3 bases and J by 1 base, with 7 bases between them. Germline V gives CDR1 LGHNA, CDR2 YNFKEQ. CDR3 length: 14 amino acids. TCR sequencing used cDNA made by reverse transcription of extracted RNA. The method was immunoSEQ multiplex PCR; TCRdb's version includes in-frame clones alone and lacks a portion of them. The data contain hundreds of thousands of clones, roughly two thirds of them singletons. The TCR sequence derives from a human donor with alopecia areata. The J gene is TRBJ2-1, the V gene TRBV4-2, with D possibly TRBD2 on 5 matching bases. The specimen comprised CD4+ T cells sorted from blood, sampled at week 0. The CDR3 nucleotides are TGTGCCAGCAGCCATCGGGAATCCTACAATGAGCAGTTCTTC. Translation gives CASSHRESYNEQFF.